This T cell receptor (beta chain) was identified during a study of graft-versus-host responses after intestinal transplantation. CDR3 length: 15 amino acids. Germline-derived CDR1 and CDR2 are MNHEY and SVGAGI. V lost 5 bases to trimming and J lost 8 bases, with 19 bases between them. Plating of some 200,000 CFSE-labeled responder cells was done together with some 200,000 irradiated, violet-dye-labeled stimulator cells. TCRdb's table, derived via immunoSEQ multiplex PCR, lists solely in-frame clones and lacks some. Here the sample spans 20,000 to 25,000 clones, approximately 40% being singletons. The sample here was alloreactive CD8+ T cells from a mixed lymphocyte reaction culture, taken before intestinal transplant. Subset reported: CFSE-low proliferating T cells sorted from approximately 6-day pre-transplant mixed lymphocyte reaction (GvH or HvG direction). The rearrangement links TRBV6-5 to TRBJ1-3; no clear D. The sequence came from a human patient who received an intestinal transplant. CDR3 sequence: CASSRTHDRGDTIYF. The CDR3 nucleotides read TGTGCCAGCAGTCGAACACACGACCGTGGGGACACCATATATTTT.